Included here is one TCR beta chain sequence, with context. This clone is a singleton in its sample. No cognate antigen has been identified for it. No base quality values were provided; no much bigger clone lies one nucleotide off. The collaborating institutions used their own protocols to collect whole blood in K2EDTA tubes. Collaborator samples were shipped for TCRbeta analysis as frozen whole blood, isolated PBMCs, or DNA extracted from either sample type. This sample is part of a study of blood T cell repertoires in COVID-19 (TCRdb year 2020). With regard to the full study: Samples from collaborators originated in the United States, Italy and Spain and spanned both the acute and convalescent phases of COVID-19. The material from the prospective study consisted of cDNA or gDNA derived from T cells, B-cell-depleted T cells, or PBMCs. The dataset comprised deeply sampled blood TCRbeta repertoires from subjects exposed to, actively infected with, or recovered from COVID-19. The repertoires were released in a freely available public database intended as a resource for research on the immune response to SARS-CoV-2. Samples were obtained from the ongoing ImmuneRACE study (first 160 participants) and from over a thousand subjects provided by 6 global collaborators. Nearly every sample came with metadata listing a de-identified subject ID, COVID-19 status, age in years and sex. HLA class I and class II types, where available, came from metadata supplied by the sample provider rather than from assay-based typing. Overall results and qualifications from the work: Clinical and demographic metadata were provided uncurated, with the amount varying by source and participant.

TCRbeta CDR3 regions were amplified from genomic DNA using the immunoSEQ Assay, a bias-controlled multiplex PCR. Under the source paper's analysis protocol: Within the assay, amplification of reference gene primers was used to estimate how many nucleated cells each sample contained. To quantify the absolute abundance of each unique TCRbeta CDR3 rearrangement, sequence reads were collapsed and filtered. Productive Simpson clonality was computed per sample as the square root of Simpson's diversity index over productive rearrangements. TCRdb holds this immuneACCESS table with in-frame rearrangements only. Some clones are missing; in checked studies, unresolved V genes explain under half, and the rest has no known cause. V, J and clone size derive from that table, while D and trimming were established from the DNA sequence. This sample holds about 99,000 clones; around nine tenths were observed only once. Less than 4.5% of the sample is taken by the ten largest.

The source material was peripheral blood. The receptor was isolated from a human donor in a cohort sampled during active COVID-19.

The CDR3 region has the sequence CATSDLPKQDNSPLHF. The DNA is TGTGCCACCAGTGATTTGCCCAAACAGGATAATTCACCCCTCCACTTT. The chain was built from TRBV24-1 and TRBJ1-6, and possibly TRBD1, on 5 matching bases. V sheds 0 bases and J sheds 5 bases, leaving 10 bases between their ends. From its cysteine to its phenylalanine, the CDR3 spans 16 amino acids. The CDR3 DNA has 48 bases and is translated from base 1. The germline V gene gives CDR1 as KGHDR and CDR2 as SFDVKD.